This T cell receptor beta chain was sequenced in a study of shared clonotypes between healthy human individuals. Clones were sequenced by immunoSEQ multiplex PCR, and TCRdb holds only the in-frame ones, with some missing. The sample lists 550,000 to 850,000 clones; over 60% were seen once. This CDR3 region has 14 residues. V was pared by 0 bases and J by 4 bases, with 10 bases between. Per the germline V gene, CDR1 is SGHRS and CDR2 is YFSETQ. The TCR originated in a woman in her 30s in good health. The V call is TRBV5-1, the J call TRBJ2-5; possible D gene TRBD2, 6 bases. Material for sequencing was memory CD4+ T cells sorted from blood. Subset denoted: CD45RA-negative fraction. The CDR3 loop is CASSLVDYAETQYF. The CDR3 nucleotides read TGCGCCAGCAGCTTGGTGGACTATGCAGAGACCCAGTACTTC. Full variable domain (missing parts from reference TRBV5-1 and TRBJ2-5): KAGVTQTPRYLIKTRGQQVTLSCSPISGHRSVSWYQQTPGQGLQFLFEYFSETQRNKGNFPGRFSGRQFSNSRSEMNVSTLELGDSALYLCASSLVDYAETQYFGPGTRLLVL.